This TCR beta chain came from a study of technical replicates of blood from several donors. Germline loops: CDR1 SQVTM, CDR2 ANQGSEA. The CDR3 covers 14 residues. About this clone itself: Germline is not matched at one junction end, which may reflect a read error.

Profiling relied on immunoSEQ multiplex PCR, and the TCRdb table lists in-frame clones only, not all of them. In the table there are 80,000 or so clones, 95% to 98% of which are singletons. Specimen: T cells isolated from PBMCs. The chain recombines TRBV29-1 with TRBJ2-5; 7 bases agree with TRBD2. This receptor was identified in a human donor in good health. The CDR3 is CSVKETGGGETQYF. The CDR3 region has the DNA TGCAGCGTTAAAGAGACGGGAGGCGGAGAGACCCAGTACTTC.